This T cell receptor beta chain was found in a study of cytomegalovirus exposure and HLA in healthy donors. Study details: A later analysis reported the same platform for the 110 or so validation repertoires and the roughly 700 first-cohort repertoires.

Study observations and caveats: In a later analysis, first-cohort TCR clusters were found to tend to co-occur in the approximately 120 validation repertoires.

The CDR3 spans 13 residues. V lost 7 bases to trimming and J lost 5 bases; unmatched junction nucleotides: 9. Per germline, CDR1 SGHNT and CDR2 YYREEE (reference sequence). Sequencing was performed with immunoSEQ multiplex PCR; in TCRdb, only in-frame clones are kept and a portion is missing. The data show over 200,000 clones, around 90% seen once. Comment on this clone: The antigen remains undetermined.

This receptor was identified in a woman in her late teens or twenties in good health and CMV-seronegative. Sequenced input: PBMCs. The chain recombines TRBV5-4 with TRBJ2-7; 7 bases agree with TRBD2. In nucleotides, the CDR3 is TGTGCCAGCCGGCCGGCGGGAGACAACGAGCAGTACTTC. Residues: CASRPAGDNEQYF.